A single sample gave rise to the 21 T cell receptor beta chains below, sequenced in a study of cytomegalovirus exposure and HLA in healthy donors. Primers: 60 Vbeta forward and 13 Jbeta reverse. Clones were sequenced by immunoSEQ multiplex PCR, and TCRdb holds only the in-frame ones, with some missing. Among 110,000 or so clones, 74% were seen once, and the ten largest hold 2% to 2.5%. The sample consisted of PBMCs. The receptors shown here come from a human donor in good health.

Written as DNA, the CDR3 is TGTGCCATCATGAAGGGACTAGCTACCTCCTACGAGCAGTACTTC. Translating gives CAIMKGLATSYEQYF. The rearrangement joins TRBV10-3 to TRBJ2-7; 9 bases line up with TRBD2. Per the germline V gene, CDR1 is ENHRY and CDR2 is SYGVKD. The ends lost 7 bases at V and 0 bases at J; junction bases unmatched: 7. The length of the CDR3 is 15 residues.

V gene TRBV28 combines with J gene TRBJ1-3; D possibly corresponds to TRBD1 (6 bases). The CDR3 has 16 residues. V was clipped by 3 bases and J by 0 bases, with 12 bases between them. Germline V gene lookup returns CDR1 MDHEN and CDR2 SYDVKM. CDR3 nucleotide sequence: TGTGCCAGCAGTTTCGGGACATCAATCTCTGGAAACACCATATATTTT. Translated, it gives CASSFGTSISGNTIYF. The full variable domain, rest sourced from reference TRBV28 and TRBJ1-3, is DVKVTQSSRYLVKRTGEKVFLECVQDMDHENMFWYRQDPGLGLRLIYFSYDVKMKEKGDIPEGYSVSREKKERFSLILESASTNQTSMYLCASSFGTSISGNTIYFGEGSWLTVV.

This chain connects TRBV11-3 to TRBJ2-1; D is perhaps TRBD1 (6 bases). The CDR3 spans 13 residues. Trimming left V 3 bases short and J 9 bases short, with 12 bases between. Germline V gene lookup returns CDR1 SGHNT and CDR2 YENEEA. Here the CDR3 reads CASSFSGEGEQFF. The CDR3 DNA reads as TGTGCCAGCAGCTTTTCAGGGGAAGGTGAGCAGTTCTTC.

This clone has a handful of counts. The V call is TRBV19, the J call TRBJ1-2; D is possibly TRBD1 (5 bases). The CDR3 is 15 amino acids. Germline CDR1 is LNHDA and CDR2 is SQIVND (reference sequence). The V end lost 5 bases, the J end lost 6 bases, and 19 bases lay between the germline ends. The CDR3 is CASSPYEPGDDGYTF. The CDR3 DNA follows: TGTGCCAGTAGTCCCTACGAGCCGGGGGACGATGGCTACACCTTC.

The chain employs TRBV30 and TRBJ2-3; 10 bases are a match to TRBD2. CDR1 is GTSNPN and CDR2 is SVGIG in the germline V gene (reference sequence). This CDR3 spans 18 amino acids. V gave up 4 bases and J gave up 1 base; unmatched junction bases: 14. This CDR3 is CAWKGESLAGNGTDTQYF. The CDR3 DNA reads TGTGCCTGGAAGGGGGAATCACTAGCGGGAAACGGCACAGATACGCAGTATTTT.

The chain carries TRBV4-2 and TRBJ1-5; 7 nucleotides align to TRBD1. Losses at the gene ends were 0 bases for V and 5 bases for J; bases not matched to a gene: 7. This CDR3 spans 16 amino acids. CDR1 and CDR2 from the germline V gene are LGHNA and YNFKEQ. CDR3 DNA sequence: TGTGCCAGCAGCCAAGAGGCCCGACAGGGTTATCAGCCCCAGCATTTT. Its translation: CASSQEARQGYQPQHF.

This clone was seen a handful of times. A much more abundant neighbour one base away suggests this may be a read error. V gene TRBV5-1 combines with J gene TRBJ2-7; D perhaps matches TRBD1 (5 bases). The CDR3 is 15 amino acids. V was shortened by 2 bases and J by 0 bases, with 12 bases between the two germline ends. CDR1 is SGHRS and CDR2 is YFSETQ in the germline V gene. CDR3 DNA sequence: TGCGCCAGCAGCTTTCCAGGGCCGCTCTCCTACGAGCAGTACTTC. It specifies CASSFPGPLSYEQYF.

The rearrangement joins TRBV9 to TRBJ2-7; a weak D match, TRBD2 (5 bases). CDR1 is SGDLS, CDR2 YYNGEE, per germline. This CDR3 comprises 13 residues. Trimming shortened V by 0 bases and J by 7 bases, and 11 bases separated the two germline ends. CDR3 loop: CASSVGSSTEQYF. CDR3 sequence (DNA): TGTGCCAGCAGCGTAGGATCTAGCACGGAGCAGTACTTC.

This rearrangement joins TRBV5-1 to TRBJ1-5; no clear D. The CDR3 totals 15 residues. Germline CDR1 SGHRS, CDR2 YFSETQ. Trimming left V 2 bases short and J 9 bases short, with 18 bases between. In DNA, the CDR3 is TGCGCCAGCAGCTTAAATCTGCGTCCTATGTGGCCCCAGCATTTT. Encoded protein: CASSLNLRPMWPQHF. Supplemented by reference TRBV5-1 and TRBJ1-5, the full variable domain reads KAGVTQTPRYLIKTRGQQVTLSCSPISGHRSVSWYQQTPGQGLQFLFEYFSETQRNKGNFPGRFSGRQFSNSRSEMNVSTLELGDSALYLCASSLNLRPMWPQHFGDGTRLSIL.

The chain links TRBV5-4 to TRBJ1-3, with D uncertain. CDR3 length equals 14 residues. Germline V CDR1 and CDR2: SGHNT, YYREEE (reference sequence). V dropped 4 bases and J dropped 0 bases, with 8 bases sitting between them. CDR3 protein: CASSLATSGNTIYF. The CDR3 nucleotides read TGTGCCAGCAGCCTCGCTACCTCTGGAAACACCATATATTTT.

The gene calls are TRBV5-1 and TRBJ2-3; TRBD2 is a possible D gene (6 bases). Trimming left V 6 bases short and J 5 bases short, with 13 bases between. The germline V gene encodes CDR1 SGHRS and CDR2 YFSETQ. This CDR3 spans 13 amino acids. CDR3 sequence (DNA): TGCGCCAGCACCCCCGGGGGTGGAGATACGCAGTATTTT. It translates to CASTPGGGDTQYF.

This chain links TRBV10-1 with TRBJ2-1; 9 bases align to TRBD2. This CDR3 comprises 14 residues. Germline CDR1 is WNHNN and CDR2 is SYGVQD (reference sequence). Unmatched junction bases numbered 6, after V lost 3 bases and J lost 9 bases. In nucleotides, the CDR3 is TGCGCCAGCAGTGAAAACTTACTAGCGGGTGAGCAGTTCTTC. As protein: CASSENLLAGEQFF.

The V gene is TRBV7-9, the J gene TRBJ1-5, with 7 bases lining up with TRBD1. Trimming took 4 bases from V and 3 from J; bases not matched to a gene: 6. The germline CDR1 and CDR2 sequences are SEHNR and FQNEAQ (reference sequence). The CDR3 loop spans 15 amino acids. As DNA, the CDR3 is TGTGCCAGCAGCTCTGACAGGGCCCCCAATCAGCCCCAGCATTTT. Translated, it gives CASSSDRAPNQPQHF.

The chain employs TRBV6-1 and TRBJ1-5; perhaps TRBD1 as D (5 bases). CDR3 size: 15 residues. V was cut by 3 bases and J by 7 bases, with 16 bases left in between. Germline CDR1 reads MNHNS; CDR2 reads SASEGT. Written as DNA, the CDR3 is TGTGCCAGCAGTGAGGGTACAGGCCGATGGCAGCCCCAGCATTTT. Encoded protein: CASSEGTGRWQPQHF.

The CDR3 protein is CASSEIIRSGRVTYEQYF. The CDR3 DNA follows: TGTGCCAGCAGTGAAATCATTCGTAGCGGGAGGGTTACCTACGAGCAGTACTTC. The chain uses TRBV6-1 and TRBJ2-7; 11 bases are shared with TRBD2. The trim removed 2 bases at V and 2 bases at J, leaving 11 bases unmatched. Germline assignment: CDR1 MNHNS and CDR2 SASEGT. This CDR3 is built from 18 residues.

This clone has a single count. The CDR3 here is CASSFTGRDTEAFF. For the CDR3, the DNA is TGCGCCAGCAGCTTTACCGGGAGGGACACTGAAGCTTTCTTT. V is TRBV5-1 and J is TRBJ1-1; D gene uncertain. The CDR3 covers 14 residues. The ends were cut back, 2 bases at V and 3 bases at J, with 11 bases in the middle. The germline V gene encodes CDR1 SGHRS and CDR2 YFSETQ. Based on the CDR3 plus reference TRBV5-1 and TRBJ1-1, the full variable domain is KAGVTQTPRYLIKTRGQQVTLSCSPISGHRSVSWYQQTPGQGLQFLFEYFSETQRNKGNFPGRFSGRQFSNSRSEMNVSTLELGDSALYLCASSFTGRDTEAFFGQGTRLTVV.

The chain couples TRBV7-8 to TRBJ2-5, with D possibly matching TRBD1 (6 bases). Trimming pared 3 bases from V and 7 bases from J, leaving 6 bases between. The CDR3 is made up of 11 amino acids. CDR1 SGHVS and CDR2 FQNEAQ come from the germline V gene. In DNA form, the CDR3 reads TGTGCCAGCAGCTTGACAGGGACCCAGTACTTC. Residues: CASSLTGTQYF.

The chain joins TRBV7-9 to TRBJ2-5, with 9 bases matching TRBD1. This CDR3 is built from 17 residues. Germline V gives CDR1 SEHNR, CDR2 FQNEAQ (reference sequence). Germline trimming cut 3 bases from V and 3 bases from J; bases unmatched to any gene: 11. CDR3 DNA: TGTGCCAGCAGCTTGGACAGGGGATCGGTGGTGGAAGAGACCCAGTACTTC. Protein product: CASSLDRGSVVEETQYF.

V usage is TRBV6-1 and J usage is TRBJ1-1; D unresolved. The V and J ends lost 5 bases and 4 bases respectively, with 11 bases between them. The CDR3 spans 13 residues. Germline V CDR1 and CDR2: MNHNS, SASEGT. As DNA, the CDR3 is TGTGCCAGCAGTCCCGGGTTGGCCACTGAAGCTTTCTTT. It encodes CASSPGLATEAFF.

The V gene is TRBV27, the J gene TRBJ2-3; 9 bases match TRBD1. From germline, CDR1 is MNHEY and CDR2 SMNVEV (reference sequence). This CDR3 comprises 16 residues. The junction had 11 bases not matched to a gene; V was cut back by 6 bases and J by 4 bases. The CDR3 region has the DNA TGTGCCAGCAGCGCCGGGACAGGGTTTTTCGCAGATACGCAGTATTTT. It encodes CASSAGTGFFADTQYF.

The gene calls are TRBV7-2 and TRBJ2-5; 8 nucleotides match TRBD1. Matching the DNA end better, TRBJ2-7 makes the J call doubtful. The CDR3 has 14 residues. CDR1 is SGHTA, CDR2 FQGNSA, per germline. The CDR3 nucleotides are TGTGCCAGCAGCTTCGGGACAGGAACCTACGAGCAGTACTTC. Its protein is CASSFGTGTYEQYF.